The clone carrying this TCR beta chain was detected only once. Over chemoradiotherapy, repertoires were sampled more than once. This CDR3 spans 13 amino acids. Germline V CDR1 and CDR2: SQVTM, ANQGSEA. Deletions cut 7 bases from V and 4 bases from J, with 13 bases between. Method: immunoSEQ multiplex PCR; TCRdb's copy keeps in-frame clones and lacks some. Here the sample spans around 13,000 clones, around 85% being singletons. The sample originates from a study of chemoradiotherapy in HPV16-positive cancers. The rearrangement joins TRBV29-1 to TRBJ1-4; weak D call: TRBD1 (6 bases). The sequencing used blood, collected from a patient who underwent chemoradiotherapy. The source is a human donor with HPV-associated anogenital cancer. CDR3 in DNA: TGCAGCGGAAAGACAGGCGGTAATGAAAAACTGTTTTTT. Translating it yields CSGKTGGNEKLFF.